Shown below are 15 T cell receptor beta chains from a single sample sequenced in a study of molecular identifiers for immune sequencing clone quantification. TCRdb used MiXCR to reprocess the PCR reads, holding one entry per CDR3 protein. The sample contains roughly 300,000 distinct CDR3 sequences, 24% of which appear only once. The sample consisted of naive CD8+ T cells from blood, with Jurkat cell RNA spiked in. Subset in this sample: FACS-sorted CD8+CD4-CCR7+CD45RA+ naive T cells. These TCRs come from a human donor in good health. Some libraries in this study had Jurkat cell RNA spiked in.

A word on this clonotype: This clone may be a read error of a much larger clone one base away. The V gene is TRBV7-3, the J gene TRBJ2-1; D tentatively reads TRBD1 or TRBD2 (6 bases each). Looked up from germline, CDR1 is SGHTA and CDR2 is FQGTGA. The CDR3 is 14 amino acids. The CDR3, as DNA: TGTTCCAGCAGCCCCAGGGGTAGGGGGGATGAGCAGTTCTTC. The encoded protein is CSSSPRGRGDEQFF.

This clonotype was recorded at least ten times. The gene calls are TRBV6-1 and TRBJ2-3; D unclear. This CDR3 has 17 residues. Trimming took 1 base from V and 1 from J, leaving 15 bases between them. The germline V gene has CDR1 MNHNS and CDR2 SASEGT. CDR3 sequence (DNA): TGTGCCAGCAGTGAAGGGGCCCCCGTTTTGCGCACAGATACGCAGTATTTT. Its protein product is CASSEGAPVLRTDTQYF.

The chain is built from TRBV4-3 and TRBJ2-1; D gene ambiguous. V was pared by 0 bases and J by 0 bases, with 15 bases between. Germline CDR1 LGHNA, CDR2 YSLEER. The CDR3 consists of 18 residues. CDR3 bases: TGCGCCAGCAGCCAAGATTTGAACGGGCTAAGCTCCTACAATGAGCAGTTCTTC. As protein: CASSQDLNGLSSYNEQFF.

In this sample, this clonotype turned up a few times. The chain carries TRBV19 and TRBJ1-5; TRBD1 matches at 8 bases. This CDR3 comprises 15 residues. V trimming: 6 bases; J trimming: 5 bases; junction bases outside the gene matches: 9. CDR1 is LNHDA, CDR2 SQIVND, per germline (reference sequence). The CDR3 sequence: CASSLRDRTYQPQHF. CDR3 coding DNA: TGTGCCAGTAGCCTGAGGGACAGGACCTATCAGCCCCAGCATTTT.

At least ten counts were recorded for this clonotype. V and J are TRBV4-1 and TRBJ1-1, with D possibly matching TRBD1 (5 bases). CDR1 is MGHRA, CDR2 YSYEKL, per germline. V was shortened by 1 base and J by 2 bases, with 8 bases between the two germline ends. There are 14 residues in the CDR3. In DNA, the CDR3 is TGCGCCAGCAGCCAAGTTGGACAAAACACTGAAGCTTTCTTT. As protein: CASSQVGQNTEAFF.

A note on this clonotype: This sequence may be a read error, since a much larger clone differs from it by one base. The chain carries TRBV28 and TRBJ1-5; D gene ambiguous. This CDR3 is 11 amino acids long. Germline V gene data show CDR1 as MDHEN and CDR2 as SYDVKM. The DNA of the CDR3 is TGTGGCAGCAGTTTCCATCAGCCCCAGCATTTT. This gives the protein CGSSFHQPQHF. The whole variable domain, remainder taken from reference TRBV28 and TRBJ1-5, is DVKVTQSSRYLVKRTGEKVFLECVQDMDHENMFWYRQDPGLGLRLIYFSYDVKMKEKGDIPEGYSVSREKKERFSLILESASTNQTSMYLCGSSFHQPQHFGDGTRLSIL.

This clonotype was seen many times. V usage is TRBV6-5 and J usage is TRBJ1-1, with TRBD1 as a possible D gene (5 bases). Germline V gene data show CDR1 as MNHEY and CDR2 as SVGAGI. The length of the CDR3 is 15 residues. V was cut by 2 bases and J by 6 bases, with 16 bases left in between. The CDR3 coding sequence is TGTGCCAGCAGTTACCCACCGGGACCGTACGCTGAAGCTTTCTTT. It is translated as CASSYPPGPYAEAFF.

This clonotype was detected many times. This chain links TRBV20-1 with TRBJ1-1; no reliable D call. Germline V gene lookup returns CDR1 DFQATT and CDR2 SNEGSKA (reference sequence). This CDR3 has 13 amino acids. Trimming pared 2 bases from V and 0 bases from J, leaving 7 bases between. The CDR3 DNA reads TGCAGTGCTAGAATCGCCATGAACACTGAAGCTTTCTTT. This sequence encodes CSARIAMNTEAFF.

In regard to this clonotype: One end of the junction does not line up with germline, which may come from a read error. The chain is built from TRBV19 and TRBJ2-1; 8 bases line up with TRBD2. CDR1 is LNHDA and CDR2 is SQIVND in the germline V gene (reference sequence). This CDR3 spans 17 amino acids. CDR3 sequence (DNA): TGTGCCAGTAGTATGGGCCCCTGGACTAGCTCCCACAATGAGCAGTTCTTC. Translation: CASSMGPWTSSHNEQFF.

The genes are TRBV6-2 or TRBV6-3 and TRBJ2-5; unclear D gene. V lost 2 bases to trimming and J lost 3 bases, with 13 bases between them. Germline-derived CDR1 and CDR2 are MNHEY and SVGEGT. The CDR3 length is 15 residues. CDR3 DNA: TGTGCCAGCAGTTACGCAGTGACACACGAAGAGACCCAGTACTTC. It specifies CASSYAVTHEETQYF.

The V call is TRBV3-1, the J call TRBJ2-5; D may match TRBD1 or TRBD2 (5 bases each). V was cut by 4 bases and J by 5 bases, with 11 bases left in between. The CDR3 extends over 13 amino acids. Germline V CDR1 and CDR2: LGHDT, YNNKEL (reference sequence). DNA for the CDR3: TGTGCCAGCAGCCTCGGGACGGCGGAGACCCAGTACTTC. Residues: CASSLGTAETQYF.

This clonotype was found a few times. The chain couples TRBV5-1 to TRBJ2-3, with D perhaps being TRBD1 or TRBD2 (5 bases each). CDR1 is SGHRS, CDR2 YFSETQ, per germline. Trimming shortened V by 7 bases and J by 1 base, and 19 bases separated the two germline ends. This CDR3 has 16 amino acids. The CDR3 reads CASRPRGLNRTDTQYF. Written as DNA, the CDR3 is TGCGCCAGCCGCCCACGGGGCCTGAACCGCACAGATACGCAGTATTTT.

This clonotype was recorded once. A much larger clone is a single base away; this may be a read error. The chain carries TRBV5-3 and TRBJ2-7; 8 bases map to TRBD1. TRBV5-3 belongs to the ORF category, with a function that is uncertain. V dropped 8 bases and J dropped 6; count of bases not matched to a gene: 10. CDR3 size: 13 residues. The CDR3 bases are TGTGCCAGCAGACCGGACAGGGTCAGCGAGCAGTACTTC. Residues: CASRPDRVSEQYF.

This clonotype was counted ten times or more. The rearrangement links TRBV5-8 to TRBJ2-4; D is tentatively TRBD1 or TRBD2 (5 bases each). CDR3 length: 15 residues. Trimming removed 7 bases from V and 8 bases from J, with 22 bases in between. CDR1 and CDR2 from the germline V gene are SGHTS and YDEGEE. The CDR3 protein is CASRAQGVAGDIQYF. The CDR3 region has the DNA TGTGCCAGCCGCGCCCAAGGGGTTGCGGGTGACATTCAGTACTTC.

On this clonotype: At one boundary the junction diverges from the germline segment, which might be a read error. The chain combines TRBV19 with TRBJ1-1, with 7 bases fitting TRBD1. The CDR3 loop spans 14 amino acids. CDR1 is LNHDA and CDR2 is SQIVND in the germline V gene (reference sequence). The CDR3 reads CASSVTGSSTEALF. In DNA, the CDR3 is TGTGCCAGTAGTGTGACAGGGTCCTCCACTGAAGCTCTCTTT.